This record covers a single T cell receptor (beta chain). Its antigen remains unidentified. Its ends do not fully match the called genes, so a read error is possible. The CDR3 totals 14 residues. Germline CDR1 reads SGHTA; CDR2 reads FQGNSA. This entry comes from a study of breast tumors, draining lymph nodes, adjacent tissues. Study outcomes and limitations: Data only fit, rather than demonstrated, lymph node origin of most tumor T cells. Compared with lymph nodes, tumors were less diverse; compared with nontumor tissue, more. Compared with basal-like, luminal-like tumors shared significantly more repertoire with nontumor tissue. Data fit most tumor T cells coming from lymph node, expanding in tumor.

Axillary draining lymph nodes of breast cancer patients supplied the node samples. TCRdb re-derived calls from the multiplex PCR reads in MiXCR, one entry per CDR3 protein. The sample lists about 89,000 distinct CDR3 sequences; approximately 30% were seen once. The V call is TRBV7-2, the J call TRBJ2-1; 8 nucleotides agree with TRBD1. The material sequenced was axillary lymph node tissue. This clonotype was obtained from a female donor with breast cancer. Some clones in this sample may be carry-over from other donors' samples. The CDR3 reads CASSQDIPDREQLF. CDR3 in DNA: TGTGCCAGCAGCCAAGATATACCGGACAGGGAGCAGCTCTTC. Together with reference TRBV7-2 and TRBJ2-1, the CDR3 gives the full variable domain: GAGVSQSPSNKVTEKGKDVELRCDPISGHTALYWYRQSLGQGLEFLIYFQGNSAPDKSGLPSDRFSAERTGGSVSTLTIQRTQQEDSAVYLCASSQDIPDREQLFGPGTRLTVL.